The sequence of this T cell receptor (beta chain) was determined in a study of CXCR3-negative and CXCR3-positive naive CD8 T cells (dated by TCRdb to 2018 to 2020). Study-wide context: In total, 130 million or so TRB reads were obtained, which works out to roughly 1.5 +/- 0.3 million reads per library. Diversity and physicochemical repertoire analyses were performed on around ten donors pooled from two independent experiments. For the TRBV-TRBJ cluster analysis, the naive subsets came from roughly 5 donors, while the memory cells came from 3 donors. The paper's findings and limits, for the study overall: Naive CXCR3-negative and CXCR3-positive cells from the same donor showed similar TRBV-TRBJ usage, whereas memory cells showed distinct patterns. Both naive subsets had comparably high repertoire diversity, while memory CD8+ T cells had much lower repertoire diversity. Because surface CD5, which is linked to self-reactivity in mice, was comparable between the naive subsets, TCR interaction strength was also inferred from TRB CDR3 physicochemical properties. CXCR3 expression partially decreased after cryopreservation, so most assays used freshly isolated PBMCs.

Comment on this clonotype: The specificity of this receptor is unknown.

These reads were obtained on a NextSeq 550. The Human TCR Profiling Kit (MiLaboratory) was used to make UMI-labeled 5' RACE TRB cDNA libraries. The full amount of extracted RNA was used for cDNA synthesis, and the full amount of resulting cDNA was used for PCR amplification. Libraries were prepared in parallel using an identical number of PCR cycles. The study's processing was this. MIGEC and MiXCR extracted about 50,000 +/- 9,200 unique UMI-labeled TRB cDNA molecules per library, requiring at least two reads per UMI. On average, roughly 40,000 +/- 10,000 functional in-frame TRB CDR3 nucleotide clonotypes lacking stop codons were found per library. After downsampling to 5000 UMI-labeled TRB molecules per sample, diversity metrics, including normalized Shannon-Wiener and Chao1, were computed in VDJtools. For the central five CDR3 residues, VDJtools calculated physicochemical properties weighted by clonotype size, namely interaction energy, strength, volume and Kidera factor 4. TCRdb reprocessed the reads and assigns one entry to each CDR3 protein sequence, leaving out DNA. The V and J calls and clone size come from TCRdb's table, not from the authors' own analysis. The record for this sample contains about 43,000 distinct CDR3 sequences. Roughly 10% of the sample comes from the top ten.

Reading from cysteine to phenylalanine, the CDR3 counts 13 amino acids. The protein alone is recorded here. From the germline V gene (reference sequence), CDR1 is PRHDT and CDR2 is FYEKMQ. For every CD8+ T cell subset, approximately 330,000 cells were flow-sorted straight into RLT lysis buffer, and each subset was sorted in triplicate. Using standard density gradient centrifugation, peripheral blood mononuclear cells were isolated from buffy coats. Total RNA was extracted from sorted cells using an RNeasy Mini Kit. This sequence uses TRBV13 and TRBJ1-2. Sample: memory CD8+ T cells from blood. What this sample's cell subset or site label stands for: conventional CD8+ memory T cells (TMEM), sorted as controls. This TCR derives from a human donor in good health. Some clones in this sample may be carry-over from other donors' samples. CDR3 protein: CASQGRISLGYTF.